Included here is one T cell receptor beta chain sequence, with context. This receptor's antigen is unknown. No quality values exist for individual bases; no much larger clone is one base distant. This specimen belongs to a study of graft-versus-host responses after intestinal transplantation (dated by TCRdb to the early 2020s). For the wider study: Multivisceral, liver-intestinal, or isolated intestinal transplants were received by the recipients. All recipients received anti-thymocyte globulin induction followed by maintenance tacrolimus and steroids for roughly three years. Bulk TCR-beta CDR3 sequencing was used to track graft-versus-host and host-versus-graft alloreactive T cell clones in the graft, circulation and bone marrow after intestinal transplantation. Alloreactive clones were identified by sequencing pre-transplant mixed lymphocyte reaction products and comparing them with unstimulated pre-transplant donor and recipient T cells. The cohort enrolled about two dozen intestinal transplant recipients, one of whom was a retransplant, and a few patients without pretransplant specimens were excluded. A peak of at least 4% donor T cells among recipient peripheral blood mononuclear cells was the definition used for donor T cell macrochimerism. Rather than going through the commercial service, samples from a few later patients were sequenced in-house on an Illumina MiSeq and processed with MiXCR.

The intended sense of this specimen's time point label: cells obtained before transplantation from donor or recipient. CD3+CD4+ and CD3+CD8+ populations were FACS-sorted from unstimulated pre-transplant donor and recipient cells taken from spleen or lymph nodes. The receptor library was made with the immunoSEQ multiplex PCR assay. For most patients, genomic DNA was isolated with the Qiagen DNeasy Blood and Tissue Kit and sent frozen to Adaptive Biotechnologies for TCR sequencing. For most patients, high-throughput TCR-beta CDR3 sequencing of genomic DNA was performed by Adaptive Biotechnologies. Per the source publication's procedure: Adaptive's ImmunoSEQ software was the source of the TCR sequencing data for 15 to 20 patients, while three other patients were processed with MiXCR and VDJtools. CD4 versus CD8 sorting errors were corrected by removing sequences found in both subsets at a frequency ratio below 5:1. CDR3 nucleotide sequences shared between donor and recipient were removed because their origin could not be assigned. Alloreactive clones required at least 2-fold expansion over unstimulated cells and minimum CFSE-low frequency of 0.002% (template counts) or 0.001% (read counts). A clone was considered mappable if detected in the sequenced pre-transplant spleen, lymph node, or MLR CFSE-low populations of the donor or recipient. The cumulative frequency of alloreactive clones was calculated as a percentage of all sequences, weighted by copy number. TCRdb stores this immuneACCESS table with in-frame sequences only. Part of the clones is absent; in the studies checked, under half of the shortfall reflects unresolved V genes, and no reason is known for the rest. That table gives V, J and clone size, and the DNA gave D and trimming. This sample has roughly 80,000 clones in its table, and roughly 84% of those were observed once. The top ten clonotypes cover approximately 8% of the sample.

The investigation overall reported the following: Early after transplant, peak levels of circulating GvH clones were associated with declines in HvG clones. GvH clones turned up in recipient bone marrow, with some appearing earlier in ileal mucosa or blood, a pattern consistent with an intestinal mucosal origin. The conclusions were limited by the relatively low number and heterogeneity of the intestinal transplant patients. High GvH to HvG T cell clonal ratios were observed in the allografts of patients with donor T cell macrochimerism.

V is cut by 1 base and J by 2 bases, and the space between the germline ends is 6 bases. The CDR1 and CDR2 encoded by the germline V gene are SGHDT and YYEEEE. The CDR3 measures 13 amino acids from cysteine to phenylalanine. The read is trimmed to its CDR3 DNA, 39 bases read in frame from base 1. The TCR comes from a human donor who was the organ donor for an intestinal transplant. The rearranged segments are TRBV5-6 and TRBJ1-2; no D gene is confidently identified. Material: unstimulated CD8+ T cells sorted from spleen or lymph node cells, obtained before transplant. The nucleotide sequence is given as TGTGCCAGCAGCTTGACAGCCAACTATGGCTACACCTTC. This sequence encodes CASSLTANYGYTF. The CDR3 plus the reference TRBV5-6 and TRBJ1-2 genes for the other parts give the full variable domain: DAGVTQSPTHLIKTRGQQVTLRCSPKSGHDTVSWYQQALGQGPQFIFQYYEEEERQRGNFPDRFSGHQFPNYSSELNVNALLLGDSALYLCASSLTANYGYTFGSGTRLTVV.